This T cell receptor (beta chain) appears in the sequencing data of a study of shared clonotypes between healthy human individuals. This CDR3 has 12 amino acids. Trimming took 3 bases from V and 8 from J, leaving 8 bases between them. Per the germline V gene, CDR1 is SGDLS and CDR2 is YYNGEE. Terminally differentiated effector memory CD45RA+ cells were left out of the naive CD8 fraction, which was CD45RO-negative and positively selected for CCR7. Method: immunoSEQ multiplex PCR; TCRdb's copy keeps in-frame clones and lacks some. The table lists around 600,000 clones, roughly 95% of them singletons. The clonotype originates from a woman in her thirties in good health. The chain combines TRBV9 with TRBJ1-4; D remains unclear. Sequencing was performed on naive CD8+ T cells sorted from blood. The CDR3 DNA sequence: TGTGCCAGCAGCGGAGGACGGGAAAAACTGTTTTTT. Its translation is CASSGGREKLFF.